The rows below give T cell receptor beta chains drawn from one sample of a study of blood T cells in healthy people across ages. TCRdb processed the 5' RACE reads anew with MiXCR; each CDR3 protein has one entry. The repertoire includes some 1.4 million distinct CDR3 sequences, roughly 45% of them detected once, and 7.9% sits in the top ten. The sequencing sample was made of blood. Receptor source: a woman aged 18-29 years in good health. The conserved cysteine and the conserved F or W are not part of the CDR3 here. The listing skips clone size in some rows; elsewhere it reads once, few, many or a size class.

j_gene	abundance	v_gene	CDR3aa
TRBJ2-7	NA	TRBV10-2	ASRASGYAYEQY
TRBJ2-7	few	TRBV7-2	ASSLTGQDYEQY
TRBJ2-3	few	TRBV4-2	ASSPGLAGPDTQY
TRBJ2-1	few	TRBV4-1	ASSQGGLAGYNEQF
TRBJ1-5	NA	TRBV14	ASSQGGNRPQH
TRBJ2-5	NA	TRBV6-5	ASSLGGMLETQY
TRBJ1-2	NA	TRBV7-2	ASSPNRGGGSGYT
TRBJ2-1	few	TRBV27	ASSLRRESEQF
TRBJ2-3	NA	TRBV6-5	ASSYSMGRSGGPPYTQY
TRBJ2-1	NA	TRBV12-3/TRBV12-4	ASSGYDEQF
TRBJ2-6	NA	TRBV6-5	ASAGTGGSGANVLT
TRBJ2-1	many	TRBV5-1	ASEGSPDSSYNEQF
TRBJ1-2	NA	TRBV28	ASQGTGDGYT
TRBJ2-3	few	TRBV28	ASSSTHTQY
TRBJ2-7	few	TRBV28	ASRQQGSPYYEQY
TRBJ2-2	NA	TRBV5-1	ASSLAPSLVNTGELF
TRBJ2-1	few	TRBV10-3	AISESGSVGLSYNEQF
TRBJ2-3	many	TRBV7-2	ASSLRLAGEDTQY
TRBJ2-2	few	TRBV20-1	SAGGQGVYTGELF
TRBJ1-2	NA	TRBV20-1	SVGGGGRYGYT
NA	NA	TRBV7-9	ASSFPTSGRVKDSYNEQY
TRBJ2-2	NA	TRBV27	ASSLPAPRGELF